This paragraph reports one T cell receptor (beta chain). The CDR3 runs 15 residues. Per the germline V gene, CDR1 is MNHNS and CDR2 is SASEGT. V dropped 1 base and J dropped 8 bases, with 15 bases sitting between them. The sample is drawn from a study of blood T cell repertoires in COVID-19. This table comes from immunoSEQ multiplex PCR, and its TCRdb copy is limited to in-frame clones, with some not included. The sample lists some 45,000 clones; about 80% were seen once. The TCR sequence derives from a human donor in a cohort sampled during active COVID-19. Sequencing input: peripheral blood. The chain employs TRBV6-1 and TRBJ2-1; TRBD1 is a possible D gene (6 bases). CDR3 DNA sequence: TGTGCCAGCAGTGAAGGAGCAGGGGCTGGGTATGAGCAGTTCTTC. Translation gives CASSEGAGAGYEQFF.